The 29 T cell receptor beta chains in this list originate from one sample, sequenced in a study of blood T cell repertoires in COVID-19. Method: immunoSEQ multiplex PCR; TCRdb's copy keeps in-frame clones and lacks some. The sample consists of about 65,000 clones, approximately 75% of them appearing once. The specimen was peripheral blood. Source of these receptors: a man aged 80 or over with acute or convalescent COVID-19.

The chain carries TRBV5-5 and TRBJ1-2; the match to TRBD1 covers 8 bases. Per the germline V gene, CDR1 is SGHKS and CDR2 is YYEKEE (reference sequence). This CDR3 region has 14 residues. After removal of 4 bases from V and 4 bases from J, the junction contained 6 bases not matched to a gene. The CDR3 region is CASSTGQGRYGYTF. The DNA of the CDR3 is TGTGCCAGCAGCACCGGACAGGGTCGCTATGGCTACACCTTC.

The V call is TRBV18, the J call TRBJ2-7; no firm D call. V lost 2 bases to trimming and J lost 0 bases, with 11 bases between them. This CDR3 is 15 amino acids long. The germline CDR1 and CDR2 sequences are KGHSH and LQKENI. The DNA of the CDR3 is TGTGCCAGCTCACCAGACTGGCTGACCTCCTACGAGCAGTACTTC. This codes for CASSPDWLTSYEQYF.

The rearrangement uses TRBV6-5 and TRBJ2-4; 7 positions match TRBD2. The ends lost 9 bases at V and 1 base at J; junction bases unmatched: 3. The length of the CDR3 is 13 residues. The germline gives CDR1 MNHEY, CDR2 SVGAGI. The CDR3 sequence: CASGRGAKNIQYF. The DNA of the CDR3 is TGTGCCAGTGGGCGGGGGGCCAAAAACATTCAGTACTTC.

V usage is TRBV14 and J usage is TRBJ2-1; TRBD2 agrees at 9 bases. The CDR3 extends over 16 amino acids. Losses at the gene ends were 5 bases for V and 8 bases for J; bases not matched to a gene: 13. Germline assignment: CDR1 SGHDN and CDR2 FVKESK. The CDR3 nucleotides read TGTGCCAGCAGCAATCGGCGGGGGGGCCGCGGCGATGAGCAGTTCTTC. Protein product: CASSNRRGGRGDEQFF. The full variable domain, with the rest looked up from reference TRBV14 and TRBJ2-1, is EAGVTQFPSHSVIEKGQTVTLRCDPISGHDNLYWYRRVMGKEIKFLLHFVKESKQDESGMPNNRFLAERTGGTYSTLKVQPAELEDSGVYFCASSNRRGGRGDEQFFGPGTRLTVL.

This clone was seen a single time. This chain links TRBV6-5 with TRBJ2-1; D possibly corresponds to TRBD2 (7 bases). This CDR3 has 13 amino acids. In germline, CDR1 is MNHEY, CDR2 SVGAGI. V gave up 5 bases and J gave up 15 bases, with 20 bases separating them. This CDR3 is CASSRPGEGRGFF. The CDR3 nucleotides read TGTGCCAGCAGTCGCCCAGGGGAGGGGCGGGGGTTCTTC.

The chain couples TRBV3-1 (or the pseudogene TRBV3-2) to TRBJ1-1; 7 nucleotides line up with TRBD1. CDR3 length: 12 amino acids. V lost 2 bases to trimming and J lost 8 bases; unmatched junction nucleotides: 2. CDR1 LGHDT and CDR2 YNNKEL come from the germline V gene (reference sequence). The CDR3 DNA is TGTGCCAGCAGCCAATTAGGGGGCGAAGCTTTCTTT. The encoded protein is CASSQLGGEAFF.

This chain connects TRBV5-1 to TRBJ2-3; 11 bases agree with TRBD1. Trimming at V came to 4 bases and at J to 3 bases, leaving 4 bases not matched to a gene. The CDR3 extends over 15 amino acids. The V gene's germline CDR1 is SGHRS and CDR2 YFSETQ. CDR3 region: CASSTGQGVTDTQYF. The CDR3 nucleotides are TGCGCCAGCAGCACGGGACAGGGGGTGACAGATACGCAGTATTTT.

V gene TRBV19 combines with J gene TRBJ2-7, with D possibly TRBD1 on 6 matching bases. This CDR3 spans 14 amino acids. Trimming left V 8 bases short and J 5 bases short, with 19 bases between. Germline CDR1 is LNHDA and CDR2 is SQIVND (reference sequence). The CDR3 protein is CASPPTGPPNEQYF. Here the CDR3 DNA reads TGTGCCAGTCCCCCGACAGGCCCCCCGAACGAGCAGTACTTC.

This rearrangement joins TRBV2 to TRBJ2-2, with 8 bases fitting TRBD1. The CDR3 consists of 14 residues. CDR1 SNHLY and CDR2 FYNNEI come from the germline V gene. The ends lost 8 bases at V and 5 bases at J; junction bases unmatched: 7. The CDR3 DNA reads TGTGCCAGCCAGGGGGCGGGACGGACCGGGGAGCTGTTTTTT. This encodes CASQGAGRTGELFF. Supplemented by reference TRBV2 and TRBJ2-2, the full variable domain reads EPEVTQTPSHQVTQMGQEVILRCVPISNHLYFYWYRQILGQKVEFLVSFYNNEISEKSEIFDDQFSVERPDGSNFTLKIRSTKLEDSAMYFCASQGAGRTGELFFGEGSRLTVL.

The chain has TRBV6-5 and TRBJ1-1; the match to TRBD1 covers 10 bases. From germline, CDR1 is MNHEY and CDR2 SVGAGI. V was clipped by 5 bases and J by 4 bases; unmatched bases: 4. The CDR3 loop spans 14 amino acids. The CDR3, as DNA: TGTGCCAGCAGTCCGACAGGGGGCGTCACTGAAGCTTTCTTT. This gives the protein CASSPTGGVTEAFF.

This clone was seen ten or more times. This chain links TRBV7-9 with TRBJ2-6; D may be TRBD1 (5 bases). Germline CDR1 and CDR2: SEHNR and FQNEAQ (reference sequence). The CDR3 length is 13 residues. V lost 2 bases and J 9 bases, leaving 8 bases between the germline ends. Written as DNA, the CDR3 is TGTGCCAGCAGCTTAAGGCAGGGCAACGTCCTGACTTTC. This codes for CASSLRQGNVLTF.

CDR3 sequence (DNA): TGTGCCAGCAGTGAAGAATCTAGCGGGGCAGATACGCAGTATTTT. As protein: CASSEESSGADTQYF. The chain couples TRBV6-1 to TRBJ2-3; 9 bases line up with TRBD2. Germline assignment: CDR1 MNHNS and CDR2 SASEGT. The CDR3 has 15 residues. Trimming at V came to 1 base and at J to 4 bases, leaving 3 bases not matched to a gene.

The chain is built from TRBV4-1 and TRBJ2-1; D is perhaps TRBD2 (5 bases). From germline, CDR1 is MGHRA and CDR2 YSYEKL. V shed 0 bases and J shed 11 bases, with 17 bases lying between them. The CDR3 spans 15 residues. The CDR3 reads CASSQDLVSARKQFF. For the CDR3, the DNA is TGCGCCAGCAGCCAAGATTTGGTTAGCGCCAGAAAGCAGTTCTTC.

This clone has just one count. The chain recombines TRBV6-5 with TRBJ1-3; D not resolved. V was clipped by 6 bases and J by 0 bases, with 12 bases between them. Germline V gene data show CDR1 as MNHEY and CDR2 as SVGAGI. CDR3 length: 15 residues. The CDR3 sequence: CASSPPAGSGNTIYF. The CDR3 DNA sequence: TGTGCCAGCAGCCCCCCTGCGGGCTCTGGAAACACCATATATTTT.

The DNA of the CDR3 is TGTGCCAGCAGCCGTGGTTCGGACACCATATATTTT. Translating gives CASSRGSDTIYF. The chain combines TRBV3-1 (or the pseudogene TRBV3-2) with TRBJ1-3; D remains unclear. CDR3 length equals 12 residues. Trimming cost V 4 bases and J 8 bases, with 9 bases left between them. CDR1 and CDR2 (germline): LGHDT, YNNKEL (reference sequence).

The CDR3 loop reads CASSQGGPRQPQHF. The CDR3 DNA reads as TGCGCCAGCAGCCAAGGGGGCCCACGTCAGCCCCAGCATTTT. This chain uses TRBV4-1 with TRBJ1-5, with D perhaps TRBD1 (5 bases). V lost 1 base and J lost 6, with 10 bases in between. This CDR3 spans 14 amino acids. The germline V gene has CDR1 MGHRA and CDR2 YSYEKL.

The V gene is TRBV7-9, the J gene TRBJ1-1, with a tentative D call TRBD1 (6 bases). Trimming shortened V by 2 bases and J by 0 bases, and 16 bases separated the two germline ends. Germline CDR1 reads SEHNR; CDR2 reads FQNEAQ (reference sequence). The length of the CDR3 is 17 residues. CDR3 amino acids: CASSLPNAQGMNTEAFF. The CDR3 DNA sequence: TGTGCCAGCAGCTTACCCAACGCACAGGGTATGAACACTGAAGCTTTCTTT.

V and J are TRBV5-1 and TRBJ1-1, with TRBD1 matching 7 bases. The CDR3 is 14 amino acids. J lost 11 bases, V lost 4 bases, and 14 bases had no gene match. Germline V gives CDR1 SGHRS, CDR2 YFSETQ. The DNA of the CDR3 is TGCGCCAGCAGCGGCCAGGGGGGTTTTAGTTTGGCTTTCTTT. Translation gives CASSGQGGFSLAFF.

In regard to this clone: Additional DNA sequences in this sample encode the identical CDR3. The genes are TRBV9 and TRBJ2-3, with no clear D. The germline V gene has CDR1 SGDLS and CDR2 YYNGEE. This CDR3 region has 14 residues. V lost 0 bases, J lost 0 bases, and 5 bases lay in between. CDR3 sequence: CASSVDSSTDTQYF. The CDR3 bases are TGTGCCAGCAGCGTAGACAGCAGCACAGATACGCAGTATTTT. The complete variable domain, with remaining parts taken from reference TRBV9 and TRBJ2-3, reads DSGVTQTPKHLITATGQRVTLRCSPRSGDLSVYWYQQSLDQGLQFLIQYYNGEERAKGNILERFSAQQFPDLHSELNLSSLELGDSALYFCASSVDSSTDTQYFGPGTRLTVL.

The rearrangement links TRBV7-2 to TRBJ1-5; 7 bases match TRBD1. The V and J ends lost 1 base and 7 bases, in that order; junction bases with no gene match: 7. CDR3 length: 15 amino acids. Looked up from germline, CDR1 is SGHTA and CDR2 is FQGNSA. Here the CDR3 DNA reads TGTGCCAGCAGCTTAGGTTCAGGGGGGTACCAGCCCCAGCATTTT. Amino acids: CASSLGSGGYQPQHF. Based on the CDR3 plus reference TRBV7-2 and TRBJ1-5, the full variable domain is GAGVSQSPSNKVTEKGKDVELRCDPISGHTALYWYRQSLGQGLEFLIYFQGNSAPDKSGLPSDRFSAERTGGSVSTLTIQRTQQEDSAVYLCASSLGSGGYQPQHFGDGTRLSIL.

The V call is TRBV5-1, the J call TRBJ1-2; 7 bases are shared with TRBD1. Trimming took 4 bases from V and 4 from J; bases not matched to a gene: 13. Germline V gene lookup returns CDR1 SGHRS and CDR2 YFSETQ. The CDR3 runs to 16 residues. The DNA for the CDR3 is TGCGCCAGCAGCCAGGCAGGGACAGTCAGGAGCTATGGCTACACCTTC. Its translation is CASSQAGTVRSYGYTF.

The chain uses TRBV5-1 and TRBJ2-3; 8 bases line up with TRBD2. CDR3 length: 15 amino acids. Germline V gives CDR1 SGHRS, CDR2 YFSETQ. V shed 6 bases, J shed 3 bases, and the junction held 9 bases outside the gene matches. The CDR3 DNA is TGCGCCAGCATTTCGGAGCGGGGGTCGACAGATACGCAGTATTTT. Protein sequence: CASISERGSTDTQYF.

This clone appeared once. The chain has TRBV7-2 and TRBJ2-2, with 10 bases that match TRBD2. Trimming removed 3 bases from V and 4 bases from J; junction bases left unmatched: 2. The CDR3 loop spans 15 amino acids. The germline gives CDR1 SGHTA, CDR2 FQGNSA. CDR3 sequence reads: CASSFKRGGTGELFF. The CDR3 nucleotides read TGTGCCAGCAGCTTCAAGCGGGGGGGCACCGGGGAGCTGTTTTTT.

This chain links TRBV7-8 with TRBJ1-2, with a possible D match to TRBD1 (5 bases). CDR1 and CDR2 from the germline V gene are SGHVS and FQNEAQ. The CDR3 runs to 15 residues. V gave up 3 bases and J gave up 6 bases, with 17 bases separating them. The CDR3 loop reads CASSFRQPGFHGYTF. CDR3 DNA sequence: TGTGCCAGCAGCTTTAGACAGCCAGGATTTCATGGCTACACCTTC.

J is TRBJ1-6 and V is TRBV6-5; D may be TRBD1 (5 bases). Trimming cost V 7 bases and J 7 bases, with 11 bases left between them. Germline CDR1 and CDR2: MNHEY and SVGAGI. The CDR3 loop spans 13 amino acids. The CDR3 region is CASTRDWNSPLHF. For the CDR3, the DNA is TGTGCCAGCACTAGGGACTGGAATTCACCCCTCCACTTT.

The V call is TRBV19, the J call TRBJ1-4; possibly TRBD1 for D (5 bases). The CDR3 is 17 amino acids. The germline gives CDR1 LNHDA, CDR2 SQIVND (reference sequence). V lost 7 bases and J lost 0, with 18 bases in between. The CDR3 reads CASKRRDSKATNEKLFF. Here the CDR3 DNA reads TGTGCCAGTAAGAGGCGAGACAGTAAAGCAACTAATGAAAAACTGTTTTTT.

This clone showed up just once. The chain joins TRBV10-3 to TRBJ1-2; the D gene is possibly TRBD1 (5 bases). The ends were cut back, 4 bases at V and 6 bases at J, with 24 bases in the middle. This CDR3 has 17 amino acids. Germline-derived CDR1 and CDR2 are ENHRY and SYGVKD. CDR3 sequence: CAISGDGTLGSGHGYTF. CDR3 nucleotide sequence: TGTGCCATCAGTGGTGACGGGACTTTAGGGTCGGGCCATGGCTACACCTTC.

The chain is built from TRBV7-8 and TRBJ1-5; 9 nucleotides line up with TRBD1. This CDR3 contains 18 residues. Looked up from germline, CDR1 is SGHVS and CDR2 is FQNEAQ. V was clipped by 3 bases and J by 1 base; unmatched bases: 10. The CDR3 coding sequence is TGTGCCAGCAGCTTCGGGGGGGGACAGGGAGGGAGCAATCAGCCCCAGCATTTT. Translating it yields CASSFGGGQGGSNQPQHF. Drawing the rest from reference TRBV7-8 and TRBJ1-5, the complete variable domain is GAGVSQSPRYKVAKRGQDVALRCDPISGHVSLFWYQQALGQGPEFLTYFQNEAQLDKSGLPSDRFFAERPEGSVSTLKIQRTQQEDSAVYLCASSFGGGQGGSNQPQHFGDGTRLSIL.

The chain joins TRBV15 to TRBJ2-7; the match to TRBD1 covers 7 bases. The CDR3 is made up of 18 amino acids. The V segment lost 4 bases and the J segment 0 bases; nucleotides outside the gene matches: 15. Germline lookup yields CDR1 LNHNV and CDR2 YYDKDF (reference sequence). The CDR3 sequence is CATSTRGLQGPNSYEQYF. CDR3 coding DNA: TGTGCCACCAGCACCAGGGGCCTACAGGGGCCTAACTCCTACGAGCAGTACTTC.